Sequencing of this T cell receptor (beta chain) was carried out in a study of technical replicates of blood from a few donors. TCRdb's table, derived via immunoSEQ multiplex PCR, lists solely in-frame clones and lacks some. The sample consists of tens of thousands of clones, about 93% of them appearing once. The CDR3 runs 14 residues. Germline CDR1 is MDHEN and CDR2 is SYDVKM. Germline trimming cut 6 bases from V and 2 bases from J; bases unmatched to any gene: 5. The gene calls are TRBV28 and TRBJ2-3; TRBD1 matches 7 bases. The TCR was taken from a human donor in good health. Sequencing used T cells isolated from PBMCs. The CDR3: CASRTGTDTDTQYF. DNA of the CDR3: TGTGCCAGCAGAACCGGGACAGACACAGATACGCAGTATTTT.